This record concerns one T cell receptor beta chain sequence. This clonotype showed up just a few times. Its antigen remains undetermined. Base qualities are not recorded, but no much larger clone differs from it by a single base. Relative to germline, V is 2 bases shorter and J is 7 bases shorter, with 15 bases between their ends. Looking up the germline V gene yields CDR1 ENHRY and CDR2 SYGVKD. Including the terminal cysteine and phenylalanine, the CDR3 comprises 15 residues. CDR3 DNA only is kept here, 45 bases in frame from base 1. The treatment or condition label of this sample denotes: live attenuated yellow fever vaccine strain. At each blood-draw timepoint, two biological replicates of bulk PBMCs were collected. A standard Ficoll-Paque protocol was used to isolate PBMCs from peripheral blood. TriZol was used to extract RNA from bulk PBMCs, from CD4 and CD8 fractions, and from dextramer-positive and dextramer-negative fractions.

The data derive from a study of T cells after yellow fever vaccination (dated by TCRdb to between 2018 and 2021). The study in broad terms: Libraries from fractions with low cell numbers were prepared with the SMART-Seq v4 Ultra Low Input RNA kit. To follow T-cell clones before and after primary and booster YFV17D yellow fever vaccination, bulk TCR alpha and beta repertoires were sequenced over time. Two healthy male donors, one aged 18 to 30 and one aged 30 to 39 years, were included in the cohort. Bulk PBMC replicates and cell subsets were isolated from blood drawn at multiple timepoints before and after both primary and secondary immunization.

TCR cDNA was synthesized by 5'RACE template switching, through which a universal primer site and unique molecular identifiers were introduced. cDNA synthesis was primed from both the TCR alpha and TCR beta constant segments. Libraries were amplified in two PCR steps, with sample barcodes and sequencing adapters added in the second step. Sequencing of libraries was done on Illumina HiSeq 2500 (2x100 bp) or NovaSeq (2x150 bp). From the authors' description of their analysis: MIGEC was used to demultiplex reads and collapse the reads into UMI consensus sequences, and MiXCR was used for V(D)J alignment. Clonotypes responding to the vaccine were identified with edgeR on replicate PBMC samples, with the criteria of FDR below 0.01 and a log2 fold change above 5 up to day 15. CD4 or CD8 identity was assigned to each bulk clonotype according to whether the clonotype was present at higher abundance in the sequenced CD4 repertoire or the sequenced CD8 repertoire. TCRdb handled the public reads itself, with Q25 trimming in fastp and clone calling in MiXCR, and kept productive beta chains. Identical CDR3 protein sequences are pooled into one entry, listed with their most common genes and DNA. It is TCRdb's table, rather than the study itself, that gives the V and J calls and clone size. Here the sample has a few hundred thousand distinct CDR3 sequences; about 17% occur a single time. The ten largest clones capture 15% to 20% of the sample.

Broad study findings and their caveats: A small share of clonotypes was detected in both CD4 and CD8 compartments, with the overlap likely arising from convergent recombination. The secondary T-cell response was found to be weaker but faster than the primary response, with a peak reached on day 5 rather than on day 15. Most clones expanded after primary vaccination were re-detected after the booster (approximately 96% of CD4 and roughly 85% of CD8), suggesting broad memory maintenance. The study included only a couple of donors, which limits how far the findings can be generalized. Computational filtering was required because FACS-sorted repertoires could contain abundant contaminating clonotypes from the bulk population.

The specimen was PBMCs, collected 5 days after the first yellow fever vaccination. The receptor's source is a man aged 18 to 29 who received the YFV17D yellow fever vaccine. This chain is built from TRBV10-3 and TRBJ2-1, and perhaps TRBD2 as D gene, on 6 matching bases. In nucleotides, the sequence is TGTGCCATCAGTGAGGATCCCGGGGAGGTTAATGAGCAGTTCTTC. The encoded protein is CAISEDPGEVNEQFF.